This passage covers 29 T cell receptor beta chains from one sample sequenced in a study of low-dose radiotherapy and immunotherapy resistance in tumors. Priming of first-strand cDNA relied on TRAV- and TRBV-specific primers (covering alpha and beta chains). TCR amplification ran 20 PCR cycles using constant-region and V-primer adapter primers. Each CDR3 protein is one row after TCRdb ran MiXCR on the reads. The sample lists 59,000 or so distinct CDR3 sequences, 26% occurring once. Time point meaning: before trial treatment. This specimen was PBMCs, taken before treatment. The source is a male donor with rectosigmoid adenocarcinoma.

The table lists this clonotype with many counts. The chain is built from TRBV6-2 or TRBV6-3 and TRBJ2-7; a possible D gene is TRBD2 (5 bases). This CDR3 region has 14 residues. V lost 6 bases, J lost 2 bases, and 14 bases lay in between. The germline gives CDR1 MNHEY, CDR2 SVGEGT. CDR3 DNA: TGTGCCAGCAGCTTTCCGGGGTTCCCCTACGAGCAGTACTTC. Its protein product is CASSFPGFPYEQYF.

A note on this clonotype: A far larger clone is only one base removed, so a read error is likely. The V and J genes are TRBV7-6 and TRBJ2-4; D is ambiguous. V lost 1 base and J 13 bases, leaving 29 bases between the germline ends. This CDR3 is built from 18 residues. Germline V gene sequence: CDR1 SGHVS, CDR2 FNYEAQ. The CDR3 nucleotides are TGTGCCAGCAGCTTAGAAGCTTTCGGTCTACTCTCCTACAATGAGCAGTACTTC. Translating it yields CASSLEAFGLLSYNEQYF.

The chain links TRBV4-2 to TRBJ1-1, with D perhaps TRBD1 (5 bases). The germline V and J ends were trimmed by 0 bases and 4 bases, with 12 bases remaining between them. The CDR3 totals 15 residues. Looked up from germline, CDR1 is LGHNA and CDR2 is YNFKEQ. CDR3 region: CASSQESQGLTEAFF. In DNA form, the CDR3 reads TGTGCCAGCAGCCAAGAAAGTCAGGGCCTCACTGAAGCTTTCTTT.

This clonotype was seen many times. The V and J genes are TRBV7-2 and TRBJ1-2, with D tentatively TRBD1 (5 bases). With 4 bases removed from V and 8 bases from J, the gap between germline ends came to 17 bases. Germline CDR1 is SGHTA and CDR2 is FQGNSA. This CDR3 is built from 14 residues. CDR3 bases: TGTGCCAGCAGCTCCGGGACCGGCGCGAAGGGCTACACCTTC. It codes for CASSSGTGAKGYTF.

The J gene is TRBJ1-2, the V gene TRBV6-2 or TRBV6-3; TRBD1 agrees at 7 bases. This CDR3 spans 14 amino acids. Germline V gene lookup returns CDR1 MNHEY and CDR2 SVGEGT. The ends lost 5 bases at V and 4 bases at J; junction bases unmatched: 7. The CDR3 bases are TGTGCCAGCAGTCCCGGGACAGACTTCTATGGCTACACCTTC. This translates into CASSPGTDFYGYTF.

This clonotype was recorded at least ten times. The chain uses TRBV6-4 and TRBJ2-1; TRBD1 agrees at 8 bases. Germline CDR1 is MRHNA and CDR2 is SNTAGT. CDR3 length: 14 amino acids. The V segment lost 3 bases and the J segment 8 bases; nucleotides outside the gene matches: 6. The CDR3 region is CASSDIDRGDEQFF. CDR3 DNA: TGTGCCAGCAGTGATATAGACAGGGGTGATGAGCAGTTCTTC.

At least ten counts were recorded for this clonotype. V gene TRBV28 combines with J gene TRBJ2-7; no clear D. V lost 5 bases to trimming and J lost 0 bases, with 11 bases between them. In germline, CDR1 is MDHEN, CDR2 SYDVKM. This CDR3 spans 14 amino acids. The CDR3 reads CASSLPWSSYEQYF. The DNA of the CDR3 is TGTGCCAGCAGTCTGCCCTGGTCCTCCTACGAGCAGTACTTC.

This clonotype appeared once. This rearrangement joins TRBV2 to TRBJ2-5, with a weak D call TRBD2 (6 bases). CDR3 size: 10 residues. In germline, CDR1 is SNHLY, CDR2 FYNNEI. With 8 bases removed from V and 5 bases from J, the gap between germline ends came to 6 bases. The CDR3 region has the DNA TGTGCCAGCGGGGGGGAGACCCAGTACTTC. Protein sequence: CASGGETQYF. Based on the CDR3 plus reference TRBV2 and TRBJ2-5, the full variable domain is EPEVTQTPSHQVTQMGQEVILRCVPISNHLYFYWYRQILGQKVEFLVSFYNNEISEKSEIFDDQFSVERPDGSNFTLKIRSTKLEDSAMYFCASGGETQYFGPGTRLLVL.

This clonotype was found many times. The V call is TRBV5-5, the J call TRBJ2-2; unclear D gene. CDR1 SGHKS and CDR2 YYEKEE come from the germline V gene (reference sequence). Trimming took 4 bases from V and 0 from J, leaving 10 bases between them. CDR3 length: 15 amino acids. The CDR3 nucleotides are TGTGCCAGCAGCCAGACCACGACGAACACCGGGGAGCTGTTTTTT. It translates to CASSQTTTNTGELFF.

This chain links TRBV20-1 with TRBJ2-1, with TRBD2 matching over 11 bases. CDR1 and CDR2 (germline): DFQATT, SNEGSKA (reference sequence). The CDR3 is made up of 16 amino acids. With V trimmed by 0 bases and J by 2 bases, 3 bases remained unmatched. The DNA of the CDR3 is TGCAGTGCTAGAGATCGACTAGCGGGAACCTACAATGAGCAGTTCTTC. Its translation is CSARDRLAGTYNEQFF.

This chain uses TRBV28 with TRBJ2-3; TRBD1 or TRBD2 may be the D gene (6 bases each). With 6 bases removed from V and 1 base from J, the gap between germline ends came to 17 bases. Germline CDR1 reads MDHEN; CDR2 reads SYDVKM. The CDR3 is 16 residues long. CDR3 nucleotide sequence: TGTGCCAGCAGCCTACCACCGGGGGCGGGCACAGATACGCAGTATTTT. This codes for CASSLPPGAGTDTQYF.

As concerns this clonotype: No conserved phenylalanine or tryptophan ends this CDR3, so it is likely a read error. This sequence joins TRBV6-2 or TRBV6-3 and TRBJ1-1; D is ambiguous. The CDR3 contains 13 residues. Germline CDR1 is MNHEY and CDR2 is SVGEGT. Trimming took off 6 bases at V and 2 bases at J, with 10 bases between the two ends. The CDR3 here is CASRMIVNTEAFS. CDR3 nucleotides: TGTGCCAGCAGAATGATAGTTAACACTGAAGCTTTCTCT.

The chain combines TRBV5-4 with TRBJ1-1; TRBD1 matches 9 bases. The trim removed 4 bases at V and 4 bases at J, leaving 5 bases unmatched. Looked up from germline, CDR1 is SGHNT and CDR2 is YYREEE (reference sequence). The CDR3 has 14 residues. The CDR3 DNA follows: TGTGCCAGCAGCATGGGACAGGGAGGCACTGAAGCTTTCTTT. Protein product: CASSMGQGGTEAFF.

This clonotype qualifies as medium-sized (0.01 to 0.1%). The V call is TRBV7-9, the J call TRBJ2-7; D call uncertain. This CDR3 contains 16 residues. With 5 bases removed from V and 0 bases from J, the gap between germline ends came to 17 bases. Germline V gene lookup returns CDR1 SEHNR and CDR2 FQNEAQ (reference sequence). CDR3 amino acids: CASSPPFLRVSYEQYF. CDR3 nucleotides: TGTGCCAGCAGCCCTCCTTTCTTAAGAGTCTCCTACGAGCAGTACTTC. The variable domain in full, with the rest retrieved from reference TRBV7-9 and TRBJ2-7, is DTGVSQNPRHKITKRGQNVTFRCDPISEHNRLYWYRQTLGQGPEFLTYFQNEAQLEKSRLLSDRFSAERPKGSFSTLEIQRTEQGDSAMYLCASSPPFLRVSYEQYFGPGTRLTVT.

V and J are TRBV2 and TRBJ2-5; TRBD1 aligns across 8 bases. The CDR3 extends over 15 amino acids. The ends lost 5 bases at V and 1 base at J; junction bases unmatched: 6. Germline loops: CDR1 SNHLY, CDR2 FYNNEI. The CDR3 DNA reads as TGTGCCAGCAGTACGACAGGGGCGGGCCAAGAGACCCAGTACTTC. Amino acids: CASSTTGAGQETQYF.

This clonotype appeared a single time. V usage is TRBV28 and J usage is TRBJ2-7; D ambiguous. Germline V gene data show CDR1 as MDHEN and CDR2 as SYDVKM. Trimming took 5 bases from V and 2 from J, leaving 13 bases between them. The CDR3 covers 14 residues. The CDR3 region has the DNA TGTGCCAGCAGTCCACTAATCCGAACCTACGAGCAGTACTTC. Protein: CASSPLIRTYEQYF.

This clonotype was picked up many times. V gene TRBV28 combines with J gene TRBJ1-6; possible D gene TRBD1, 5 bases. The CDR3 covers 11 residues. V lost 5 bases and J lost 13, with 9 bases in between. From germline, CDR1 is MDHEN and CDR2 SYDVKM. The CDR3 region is CASSLGGPLHF. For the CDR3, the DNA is TGTGCCAGCAGTCTTGGGGGTCCCCTCCACTTT.

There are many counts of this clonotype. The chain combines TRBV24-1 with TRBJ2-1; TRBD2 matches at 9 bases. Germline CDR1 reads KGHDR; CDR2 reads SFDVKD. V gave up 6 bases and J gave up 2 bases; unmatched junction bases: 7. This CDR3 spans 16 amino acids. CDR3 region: CATSRAASGTYNEQFF. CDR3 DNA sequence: TGTGCCACCAGTAGAGCAGCTAGCGGGACCTACAATGAGCAGTTCTTC.

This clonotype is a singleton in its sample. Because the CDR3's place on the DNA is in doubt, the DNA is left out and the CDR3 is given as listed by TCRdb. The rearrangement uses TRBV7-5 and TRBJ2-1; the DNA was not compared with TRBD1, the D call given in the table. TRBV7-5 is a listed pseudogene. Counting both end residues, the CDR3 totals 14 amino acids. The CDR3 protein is CISVPAPLPRGQFF.

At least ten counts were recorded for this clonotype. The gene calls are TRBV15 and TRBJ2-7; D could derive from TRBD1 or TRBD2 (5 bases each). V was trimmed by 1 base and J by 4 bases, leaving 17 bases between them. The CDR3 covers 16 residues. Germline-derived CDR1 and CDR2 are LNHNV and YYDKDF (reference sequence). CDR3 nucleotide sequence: TGTGCCACCAGCAGAGTTCGAACAGGAGGACGATACGAGCAGTACTTC. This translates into CATSRVRTGGRYEQYF.

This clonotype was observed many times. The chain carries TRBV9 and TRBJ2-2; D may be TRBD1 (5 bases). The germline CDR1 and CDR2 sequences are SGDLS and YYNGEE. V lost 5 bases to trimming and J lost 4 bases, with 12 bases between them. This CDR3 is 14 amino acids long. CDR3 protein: CASRAQGSTGELFF. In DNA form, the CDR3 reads TGTGCCAGCAGGGCCCAGGGATCCACCGGGGAGCTGTTTTTT.

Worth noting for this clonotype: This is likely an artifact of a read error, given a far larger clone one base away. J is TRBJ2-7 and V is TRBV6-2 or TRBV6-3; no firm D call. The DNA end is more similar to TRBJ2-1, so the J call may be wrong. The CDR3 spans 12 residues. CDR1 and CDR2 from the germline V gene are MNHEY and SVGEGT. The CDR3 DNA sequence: TGTGCCAGCAGTGGAGCCCCGAATGAGCAGTTCTTC. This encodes CASSGAPNEQFF.

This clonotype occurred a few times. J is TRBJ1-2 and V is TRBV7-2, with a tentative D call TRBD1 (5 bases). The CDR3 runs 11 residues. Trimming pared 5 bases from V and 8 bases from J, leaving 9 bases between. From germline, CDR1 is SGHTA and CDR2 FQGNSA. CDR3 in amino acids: CASSARGGYTF. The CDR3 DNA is TGTGCCAGCAGCGCCCGGGGCGGCTACACCTTC.

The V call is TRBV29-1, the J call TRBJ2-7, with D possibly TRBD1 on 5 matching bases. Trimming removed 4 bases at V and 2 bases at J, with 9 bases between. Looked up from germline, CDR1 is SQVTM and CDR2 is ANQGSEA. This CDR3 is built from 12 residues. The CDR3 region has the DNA TGCAGCGTTGTTGTGACAGCCTACGAGCAGTACTTC. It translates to CSVVVTAYEQYF.

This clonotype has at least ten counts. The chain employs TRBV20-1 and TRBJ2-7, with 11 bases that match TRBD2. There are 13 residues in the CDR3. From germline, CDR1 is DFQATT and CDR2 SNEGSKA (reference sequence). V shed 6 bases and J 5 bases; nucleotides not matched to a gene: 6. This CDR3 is CSAQLAGVDEQYF. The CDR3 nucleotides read TGCAGTGCCCAACTAGCGGGAGTCGACGAGCAGTACTTC.

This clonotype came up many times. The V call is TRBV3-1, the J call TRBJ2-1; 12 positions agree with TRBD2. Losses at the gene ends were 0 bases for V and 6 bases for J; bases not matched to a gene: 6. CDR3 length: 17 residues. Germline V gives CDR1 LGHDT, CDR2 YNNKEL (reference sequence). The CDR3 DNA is TGTGCCAGCAGCCAAGATCTAGCGGGAGGGCGCGGCAATGAGCAGTTCTTC. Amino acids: CASSQDLAGGRGNEQFF.

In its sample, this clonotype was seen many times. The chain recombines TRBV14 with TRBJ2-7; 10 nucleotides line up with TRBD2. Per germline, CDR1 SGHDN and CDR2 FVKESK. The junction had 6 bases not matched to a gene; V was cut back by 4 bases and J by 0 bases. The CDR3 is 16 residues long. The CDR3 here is CASSPRRTSGSYEQYF. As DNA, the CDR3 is TGTGCCAGCAGCCCCCGTAGGACTAGCGGCTCCTACGAGCAGTACTTC. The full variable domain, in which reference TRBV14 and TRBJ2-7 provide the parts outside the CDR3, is EAGVTQFPSHSVIEKGQTVTLRCDPISGHDNLYWYRRVMGKEIKFLLHFVKESKQDESGMPNNRFLAERTGGTYSTLKVQPAELEDSGVYFCASSPRRTSGSYEQYFGPGTRLTVT.

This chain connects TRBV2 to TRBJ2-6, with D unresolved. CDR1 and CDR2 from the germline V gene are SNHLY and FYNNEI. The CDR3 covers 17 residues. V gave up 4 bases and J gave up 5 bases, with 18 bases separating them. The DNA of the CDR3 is TGTGCCAGCAGTGCTGCCAGAGGCGGAGAGAGGGCCAACGTCCTGACTTTC. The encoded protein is CASSAARGGERANVLTF.

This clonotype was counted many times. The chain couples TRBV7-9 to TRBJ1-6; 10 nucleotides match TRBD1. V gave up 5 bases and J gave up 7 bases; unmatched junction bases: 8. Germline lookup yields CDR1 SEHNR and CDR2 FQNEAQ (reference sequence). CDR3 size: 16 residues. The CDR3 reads CASSRAGTGANSPLHF. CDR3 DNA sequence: TGTGCCAGCAGCCGAGCGGGGACAGGGGCCAATTCACCCCTCCACTTT.